One sample yielded the 6 T cell receptor beta chains listed below, sequenced in a study of blood T cell repertoires in COVID-19. Profiled with immunoSEQ multiplex PCR; TCRdb holds only in-frame clones, not every one. Altogether approximately 220,000 clones are present, 86% being singletons, with the ten largest covering 2.2%. What was sequenced was peripheral blood. Receptors originate from a woman between 50 and 59 years old with acute or convalescent COVID-19.

The chain couples TRBV9 to TRBJ1-6; 9 bases align to TRBD1. The CDR3 has 17 amino acids. CDR1 and CDR2 (germline): SGDLS, YYNGEE. J gave up 0 bases and V 4 bases, and 5 bases lay outside the gene matches. The DNA for the CDR3 is TGTGCCAGCAGCAGGGACAGGGAAAGCTCCTATAATTCACCCCTCCACTTT. Translated, it gives CASSRDRESSYNSPLHF. Filled out from reference TRBV9 and TRBJ1-6, the complete variable domain reads DSGVTQTPKHLITATGQRVTLRCSPRSGDLSVYWYQQSLDQGLQFLIQYYNGEERAKGNILERFSAQQFPDLHSELNLSSLELGDSALYFCASSRDRESSYNSPLHFGNGTRLTVT.

This clone has a single count. The gene calls are TRBV7-2 and TRBJ2-7, with 12 bases that match TRBD2. V lost 5 bases, J lost 2 bases, and 4 bases stayed unmatched. CDR3 size: 15 residues. The V gene's germline CDR1 is SGHTA and CDR2 FQGNSA. The DNA of the CDR3 is TGTGCCAGCAGCCCGGGACTAGCGGGCCCCTACGAGCAGTACTTC. Translated, it gives CASSPGLAGPYEQYF.

The chain joins TRBV24-1 to TRBJ2-5; maybe TRBD2 (5 bases). V was pared by 2 bases and J by 0 bases, with 9 bases between. Germline V gene lookup returns CDR1 KGHDR and CDR2 SFDVKD. This CDR3 contains 15 residues. CDR3 residues: CATSDSRGYQETQYF. The CDR3 DNA reads as TGTGCCACCAGTGATTCGCGAGGGTACCAAGAGACCCAGTACTTC.

The chain couples TRBV7-6 to TRBJ1-1; no clear D. The germline CDR1 and CDR2 sequences are SGHVS and FNYEAQ. V shed 1 base and J shed 1 base, with 10 bases lying between them. This CDR3 comprises 15 residues. This chain's CDR3 is CASSLVPAGNTEAFF. CDR3 bases: TGTGCCAGCAGCTTAGTTCCCGCAGGGAACACTGAAGCTTTCTTT.

The chain recombines TRBV6-5 with TRBJ1-3, with no clear D. This CDR3 comprises 11 residues. Germline V gene sequence: CDR1 MNHEY, CDR2 SVGAGI. The germline V and J ends were trimmed by 0 bases and 14 bases, with 8 bases remaining between them. The CDR3 here is CASSYSGQLYF. CDR3 bases: TGTGCCAGCAGTTACTCGGGCCAGTTATATTTT.

The rearrangement uses TRBV5-4 and TRBJ2-7; 9 nucleotides align to TRBD1. The CDR3 is made up of 15 amino acids. CDR1 is SGHNT, CDR2 YYREEE, per germline (reference sequence). The V gene end was trimmed by 0 bases and the J gene end by 5 bases; junction bases not matched to a gene: 6. The CDR3 spells CASSLGGQGSHEQYF. The CDR3 region has the DNA TGTGCCAGCAGCTTGGGGGGACAGGGTTCCCACGAGCAGTACTTC.